Listed below are T cell receptor beta chains from one sample, sequenced in a study of graft-versus-host responses after intestinal transplantation. No cognate antigen is known for these TCRs. Clones were read by immunoSEQ multiplex PCR, and TCRdb kept only the in-frame ones, dropping some. In the table there are about 90,000 clones, around 93% of which are singletons. The material sequenced was unstimulated CD8+ T cells sorted from spleen or lymph node cells, taken before transplant. The receptors here all came from a human donor who was the organ donor for an intestinal transplant. The CDR3 runs from the conserved cysteine through the conserved F or W. Fields, in order: D gene, V gene, J gene, clone size, CDR3 DNA, CDR3 protein. The D gene is left open where the match is weak. Expanded clones are given a class, and other clones once, few, many or no size at all.

>TRBD1|TRBV15|TRBJ1-5|once
TGTGCCACCAGCAGCCCCGGGACAGGGAATCAGCCCCAGCATTTT
CATSSPGTGNQPQHF
>.|TRBV21-1|TRBJ2-2|once
TGTGCCAGCAGCAAAGAACAGGGGGCTGGATCCGGGGAGCTGTTTTTT
CASSKEQGAGSGELFF
>TRBD1|TRBV10-1|TRBJ1-4|once
TGCGCCAGCAGTCAGAGACAGGGGTTATGTACCCGTCGTGGAAGACTGTTTTTT
CASSQRQGLCTRRGRLFF
>TRBD2|TRBV6-5|TRBJ2-7|.
TGTGCCAGCAGCCCCACTAGCGGGGGGGCCTACGAGCAGTACTTC
CASSPTSGGAYEQYF
>.|TRBV27|TRBJ2-5|.
TGTGCCAGCAGTTATGTGGCGACTACTAGCCCAGAGACCCAGTACTTC
CASSYVATTSPETQYF
>.|TRBV9|TRBJ2-2|.
TGTGCCAGCAGCGCCTCCGGGGTTGGTGGCGGGGAGCTGTTTTTT
CASSASGVGGGELFF
>TRBD2|TRBV5-6|TRBJ2-3|.
TGTGCCAGCAGCGACTTTGGACTAGCGGGCCCGGCTTGGGATACGCAGTATTTT
CASSDFGLAGPAWDTQYF
>.|TRBV27|TRBJ2-1|once
TGTGCCAGCAGTTTATCGACAGAACGGGTTGAGCAGTTCTTC
CASSLSTERVEQFF
>.|TRBV7-6|TRBJ2-3|.
TGTGCCAGCAGCTTAAATCGACACCTCACAGATACGCAGTATTTT
CASSLNRHLTDTQYF
>TRBD2|TRBV9|TRBJ2-1|.
TGTGCCAGCAGCTTGAGAAGCGGGGGCCCTCCCTACAATGAGCAGTTCTTC
CASSLRSGGPPYNEQFF
>.|TRBV19|TRBJ2-2|.
TGTGCCAGTAGTCCTGCACCGAGCACCGGGGAGCTGTTTTTT
CASSPAPSTGELFF
>TRBD1|TRBV18|TRBJ2-7|.
TGTGCCAGCTCACCACAGGGGGCGGGCGAGCAGTACTTC
CASSPQGAGEQYF
>.|TRBV9|TRBJ2-7|.
TGTGCCAGCAGCGGGGCTGGGCCGCCCTACGAGCAGTACTTC
CASSGAGPPYEQYF